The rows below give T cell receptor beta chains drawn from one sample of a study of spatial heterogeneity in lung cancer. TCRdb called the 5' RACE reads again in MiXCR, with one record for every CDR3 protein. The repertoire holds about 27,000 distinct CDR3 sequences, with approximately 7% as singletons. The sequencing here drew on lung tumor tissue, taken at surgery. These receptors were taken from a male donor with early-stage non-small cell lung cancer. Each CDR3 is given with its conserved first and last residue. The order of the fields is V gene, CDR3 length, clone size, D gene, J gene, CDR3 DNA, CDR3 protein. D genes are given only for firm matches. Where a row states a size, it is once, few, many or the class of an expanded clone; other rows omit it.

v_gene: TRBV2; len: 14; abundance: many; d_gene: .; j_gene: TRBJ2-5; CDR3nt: TGTGCCAGCAGTGTTCCCCGTCAGGGAGAGACCCAGTACTTC; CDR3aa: CASSVPRQGETQYF
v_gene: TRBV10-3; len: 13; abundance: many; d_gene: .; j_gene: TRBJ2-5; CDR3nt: TGTGCCATCGGCAGGGGCATAGGCGAGACCCAGTACTTC; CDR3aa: CAIGRGIGETQYF
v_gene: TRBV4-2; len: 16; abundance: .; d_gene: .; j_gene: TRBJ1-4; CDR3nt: TGTGCCAGCAGCCAAGCCCGACAGCAGGCTAATGAAAAACTGTTTTTT; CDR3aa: CASSQARQQANEKLFF
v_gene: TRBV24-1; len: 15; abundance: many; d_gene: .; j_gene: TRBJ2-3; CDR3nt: TGTGCCACCAGTGATTTGCAACAGGGCACAGATACGCAGTATTTT; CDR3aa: CATSDLQQGTDTQYF
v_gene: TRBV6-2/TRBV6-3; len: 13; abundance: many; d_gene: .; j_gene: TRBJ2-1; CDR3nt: TGTGCCAGCAGTTACAGGGTCGGCCTTGAGCAGTTCTTC; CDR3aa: CASSYRVGLEQFF
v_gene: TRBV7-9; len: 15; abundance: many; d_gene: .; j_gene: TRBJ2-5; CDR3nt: TGTGCCAGCAGCTTAGCCCAGGGGCTGGAAGAGACCCAGTACTTC; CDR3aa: CASSLAQGLEETQYF
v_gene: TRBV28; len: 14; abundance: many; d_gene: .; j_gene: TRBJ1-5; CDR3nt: TGTGCCAGCAGTTTCGGGGGCCCTCATCAGCCCCAGCATTTT; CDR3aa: CASSFGGPHQPQHF
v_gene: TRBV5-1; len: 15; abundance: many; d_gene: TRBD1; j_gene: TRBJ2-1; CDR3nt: TGCGCCAGCAGCAAAGGACAGGGAATCTACAATGAGCAGTTCTTC; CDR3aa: CASSKGQGIYNEQFF
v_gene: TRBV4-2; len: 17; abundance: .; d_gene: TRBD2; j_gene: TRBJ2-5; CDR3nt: TGTGCCAGCAGCCGTCGACTAGCGGGGGCCGGACAAGAGACCCAGTACTTC; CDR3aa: CASSRRLAGAGQETQYF
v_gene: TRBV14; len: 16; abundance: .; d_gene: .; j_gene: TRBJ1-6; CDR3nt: TGTGCCAGCAGCCGAGAGGGACGGTTAAATAATTCACCCCTCCACTTT; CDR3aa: CASSREGRLNNSPLHF
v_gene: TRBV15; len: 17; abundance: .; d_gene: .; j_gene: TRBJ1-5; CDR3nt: TGTGCCACCAGCAGGAGGGACAACCCCTATAGCAATCAGCCCCAGCATTTT; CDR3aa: CATSRRDNPYSNQPQHF
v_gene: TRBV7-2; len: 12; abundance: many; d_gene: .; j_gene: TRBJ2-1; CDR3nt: TGTGCCAGCGGAAGGCAGTACAATGAGCAGTTCTTC; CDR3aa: CASGRQYNEQFF
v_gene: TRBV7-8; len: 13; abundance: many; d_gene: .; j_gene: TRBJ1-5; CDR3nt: TGTGCCAGCAGCCAGGACATTCATCAGCCCCAGCATTTT; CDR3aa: CASSQDIHQPQHF
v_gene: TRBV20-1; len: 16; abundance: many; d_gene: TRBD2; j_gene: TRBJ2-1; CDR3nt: TGCAGTGCTAGAGGTCTAGCGGGGGCCACATACAATGAGCAGTTCTTC; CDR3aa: CSARGLAGATYNEQFF
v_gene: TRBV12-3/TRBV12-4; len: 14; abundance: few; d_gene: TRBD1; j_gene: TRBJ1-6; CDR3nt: TGTGCCAGCAGATTCGACAGGGTGAAATCACCCCTCCACTTT; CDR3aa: CASRFDRVKSPLHF
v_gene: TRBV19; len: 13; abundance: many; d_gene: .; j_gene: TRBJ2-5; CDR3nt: TGTGCCAGTAATACAGCCCTAACGGAGACCCAGTACTTC; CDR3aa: CASNTALTETQYF
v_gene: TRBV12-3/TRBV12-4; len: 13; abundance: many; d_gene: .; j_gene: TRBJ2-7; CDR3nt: TGTGCCAGCAGTTTTGACAGCTCCTACGAGCAGTACTTC; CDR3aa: CASSFDSSYEQYF
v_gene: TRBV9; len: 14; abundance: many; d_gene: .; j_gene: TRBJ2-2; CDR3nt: TGTGCCAGCAGCGTAGCCGGAGGCACCGGGGAGCTGTTTTTT; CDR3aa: CASSVAGGTGELFF